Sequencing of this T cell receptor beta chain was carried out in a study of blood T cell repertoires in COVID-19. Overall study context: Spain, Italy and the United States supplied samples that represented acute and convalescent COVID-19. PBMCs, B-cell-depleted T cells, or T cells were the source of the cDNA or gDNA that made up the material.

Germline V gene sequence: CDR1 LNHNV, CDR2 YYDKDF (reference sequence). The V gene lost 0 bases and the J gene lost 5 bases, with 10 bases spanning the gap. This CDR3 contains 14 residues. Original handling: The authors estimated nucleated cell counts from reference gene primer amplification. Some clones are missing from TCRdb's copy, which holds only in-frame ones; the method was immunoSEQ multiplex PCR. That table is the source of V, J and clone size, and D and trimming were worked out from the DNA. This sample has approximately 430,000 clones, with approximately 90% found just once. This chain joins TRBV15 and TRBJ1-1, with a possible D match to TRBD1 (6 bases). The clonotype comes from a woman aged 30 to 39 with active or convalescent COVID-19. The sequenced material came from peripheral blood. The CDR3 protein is CATSRDRGQTEAFF. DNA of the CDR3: TGTGCCACCAGCAGAGACAGGGGTCAGACTGAAGCTTTCTTT. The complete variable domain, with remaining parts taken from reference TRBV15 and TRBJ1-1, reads DAMVIQNPRYQVTQFGKPVTLSCSQTLNHNVMYWYQQKSSQAPKLLFHYYDKDFNNEADTPDNFQSRRPNTSFCFLDIRSPGLGDTAMYLCATSRDRGQTEAFFGQGTRLTVV.